The TCR beta chain under discussion was sequenced for a study of control samples from healthy donors and cancer patients. Sequencing used immunoSEQ multiplex PCR; TCRdb keeps in-frame clones, though not all of them. The sample includes around 99,000 clones, 75% to 95% of them seen just once. The specimen sequenced was blood. This clonotype was sampled from a human donor in good health. The donor label of this sample is uncertain.

CDR3 protein: CASSWSGSGNTIYF. Here the CDR3 DNA reads TGTGCCAGCAGTTGGAGTGGCTCTGGAAACACCATATATTTT. The V gene is TRBV27, the J gene TRBJ1-3; D not certain. The CDR3 extends over 14 amino acids. The germline V gene encodes CDR1 MNHEY and CDR2 SMNVEV (reference sequence). Trimming removed 4 bases from V and 0 bases from J, with 7 bases in between.